The next 3 T cell receptor beta chains were all read from a single sample in a study of blood T cells in healthy people across ages. Next came a second PCR, run for about 6 to 12 cycles, which used a sample-barcoded 5' primer along with a J-beta primer mix. TCRdb itself ran the 5' RACE reads through MiXCR, one entry per CDR3 protein. The table shows approximately 1.5 million distinct CDR3 sequences, with around 36% occurring only once. Sequenced input: blood. The receptor source for this set is a woman aged 25 to 39 in good health.

CDR3 in amino acids: CASSLKDGAFF. In DNA form, the CDR3 reads TGTGCCAGCAGCTTAAAGGACGGGGCTTTCTTT. J is TRBJ1-1 and V is TRBV7-9; D is unclear. V was shortened by 2 bases and J by 11 bases, with 9 bases between the two germline ends. The CDR3 extends over 11 amino acids. In germline, CDR1 is SEHNR, CDR2 FQNEAQ (reference sequence).

In its sample, this clonotype was seen a few times. V and J are TRBV18 and TRBJ1-5; 7 nucleotides line up with TRBD1. The CDR3 totals 16 residues. V was clipped by 6 bases and J by 0 bases; unmatched bases: 8. Per the germline V gene, CDR1 is KGHSH and CDR2 is LQKENI. The CDR3 loop is CASSPPGQNSNQPQHF. Here the CDR3 DNA reads TGTGCCAGCTCGCCTCCGGGACAGAATAGCAATCAGCCCCAGCATTTT.

This clonotype was seen repeatedly, ten times or more. The V call is TRBV9, the J call TRBJ1-5, with 7 positions matching TRBD1. Germline V CDR1 and CDR2: SGDLS, YYNGEE. CDR3 length equals 15 residues. Losses at the gene ends were 3 bases for V and 7 bases for J; bases not matched to a gene: 10. The CDR3 loop is CASSEGQIRGQPQHF. The CDR3 nucleotides read TGTGCCAGCAGCGAGGGACAGATTCGCGGACAGCCCCAGCATTTT.